One sample yielded the 20 T cell receptor beta chains listed below, sequenced in a study of human T cells and chemical hapten exposure (dated by TCRdb to the early 2020s). Library preparation used RACE. The sequencer was a NextSeq 500. The public sequencing data were trimmed at Q25 with fastp and processed into clonotypes with MiXCR by TCRdb, which kept only in-frame beta chains. Each CDR3 protein appears once, grouped with its most common genes and DNA. For this sample there are 300,000 to 450,000 distinct CDR3 sequences; approximately 5.1% appear just once. Of the sample, 2.6% falls within the top ten clones. In light of the paper, this sample's time point label describes: pre-sensitization, week 0. What the treatment or condition label conveys for this sample: therapeutic diphenylcyclopropenone sensitization with weekly scalp DPC. The sequencing here drew on whole blood, taken in connection with sensitization to the hapten diphenylcyclopropenone (DPC). Receptor source: a woman aged 45 to 65 with alopecia areata. Some clones in this sample may be carry-over from other donors' samples.

In its sample, this clonotype was seen a few times. The chain employs TRBV10-3 and TRBJ2-1; TRBD1 matches at 8 bases. CDR1 and CDR2 from the germline V gene are ENHRY and SYGVKD. Trimming removed 6 bases from V and 4 bases from J; junction bases left unmatched: 8. This CDR3 is built from 15 residues. The CDR3 bases are TGTGCCATCAGACCTGACAGGGGCCAGTACAATGAGCAGTTCTTC. This sequence encodes CAIRPDRGQYNEQFF.

The chain carries TRBV2 and TRBJ1-3; possible D gene TRBD1, 5 bases. The V and J ends lost 3 bases and 3 bases respectively, with 18 bases between them. Germline V CDR1 and CDR2: SNHLY, FYNNEI. This CDR3 is built from 17 residues. The CDR3 bases are TGTGCCAGCAGTGACTCTTCCCCGGGACCGGTTGGAAACACCATATATTTT. Translating gives CASSDSSPGPVGNTIYF.

V and J are TRBV6-5 and TRBJ2-1; D is tentatively TRBD1 or TRBD2 (5 bases each). The CDR3 has 15 amino acids. Trimming took off 1 base at V and 8 bases at J, with 15 bases between the two ends. Germline V lookup: CDR1 MNHEY, CDR2 SVGAGI. In nucleotides, the CDR3 is TGTGCCAGCAGTTACTGGGGGACGCTTCCAGATGAGCAGTTCTTC. Its protein is CASSYWGTLPDEQFF.

The chain is built from TRBV20-1 and TRBJ1-2; D is uncertain. The CDR3 runs 10 residues. Deletions cut 2 bases from V and 8 bases from J, with 6 bases between. The germline CDR1 and CDR2 sequences are DFQATT and SNEGSKA (reference sequence). As DNA, the CDR3 is TGCAGTGCTAGATGGAGCGGCTACACCTTC. It codes for CSARWSGYTF.

This clonotype has at least ten counts. CDR3 region: CSAAHTLRSPSSGNTIYF. The DNA for the CDR3 is TGCAGTGCTGCCCACACCCTTAGGAGCCCCAGCTCTGGAAACACCATATATTTT. The chain carries TRBV20-1 and TRBJ1-3; D gene uncertain. V dropped 5 bases and J dropped 0 bases, with 23 bases sitting between them. Germline V lookup: CDR1 DFQATT, CDR2 SNEGSKA (reference sequence). The CDR3 loop spans 18 amino acids.

This clonotype was counted at least ten times. The rearrangement uses TRBV5-5 and TRBJ1-1; 8 nucleotides align to TRBD1. Germline V gives CDR1 SGHKS, CDR2 YYEKEE (reference sequence). The CDR3 totals 12 residues. Losses at the gene ends were 4 bases for V and 8 bases for J; bases not matched to a gene: 4. The DNA for the CDR3 is TGTGCCAGCAGCGGGGACAGGTTAGAAGCTTTCTTT. Protein: CASSGDRLEAFF.

This clonotype has only a few counts. The chain couples TRBV6-6 to TRBJ1-1; the match to TRBD1 covers 11 bases. The CDR3 length is 15 residues. Germline CDR1 reads MNHNY; CDR2 reads SVGAGI (reference sequence). Trimming removed 5 bases from V and 3 bases from J; junction bases left unmatched: 5. CDR3 DNA sequence: TGTGCCAGCAGTCCGGGACAGGGGGGGCACACTGAAGCTTTCTTT. This sequence encodes CASSPGQGGHTEAFF.

This clonotype turned up a few times. The chain employs TRBV20-1 and TRBJ2-1, with TRBD2 matching 8 bases. This CDR3 is 16 amino acids long. Germline values: CDR1 DFQATT, CDR2 SNEGSKA (reference sequence). Unmatched junction bases numbered 10, after V lost 2 bases and J lost 4 bases. CDR3 bases: TGCAGTGCTAGACTTAACCGGGAGGGCCGGTACAATGAGCAGTTCTTC. It specifies CSARLNREGRYNEQFF.

The table lists this clonotype with many counts. The V gene is TRBV19, the J gene TRBJ1-1; D is perhaps TRBD1 (5 bases). The CDR3 spans 15 residues. V lost 1 base to trimming and J lost 1 base, with 10 bases between them. CDR1 LNHDA and CDR2 SQIVND come from the germline V gene (reference sequence). CDR3: CASSIAGGANTEAFF. As DNA, the CDR3 is TGTGCCAGTAGTATAGCTGGAGGGGCGAACACTGAAGCTTTCTTT.

This clonotype was recorded a few times. V is TRBV15 and J is TRBJ1-5; the match to TRBD1 covers 7 bases. Germline CDR1 LNHNV, CDR2 YYDKDF (reference sequence). CDR3 size: 15 residues. The trim removed 3 bases at V and 10 bases at J, leaving 12 bases unmatched. CDR3 DNA sequence: TGTGCCACCAGCAGGGACAGGTCCGTAGCCGAACCCCAGCATTTT. This sequence encodes CATSRDRSVAEPQHF.

V is TRBV2 and J is TRBJ1-2; 7 bases are shared with TRBD1. The germline gives CDR1 SNHLY, CDR2 FYNNEI. Unmatched junction bases numbered 2, after V lost 6 bases and J lost 1 base. The CDR3 contains 13 residues. CDR3 nucleotide sequence: TGTGCCAGCAGAGGGACAGTTAACTATGGCTACACCTTC. It yields the protein CASRGTVNYGYTF.

This clonotype occurred many times. The rearrangement uses TRBV6-5 and TRBJ1-2; TRBD1 matches 9 bases. The V gene's germline CDR1 is MNHEY and CDR2 SVGAGI. The V gene end was trimmed by 6 bases and the J gene end by 4 bases; junction bases not matched to a gene: 9. The CDR3 consists of 15 residues. In nucleotides, the CDR3 is TGTGCCAGCAGATACACCGGACAGGGGACCTATGGCTACACCTTC. This translates into CASRYTGQGTYGYTF.

V is TRBV7-6 and J is TRBJ1-3; a possible D gene is TRBD1 (5 bases). The CDR3 contains 13 residues. CDR1 SGHVS and CDR2 FNYEAQ come from the germline V gene. The ends were cut back, 2 bases at V and 4 bases at J, with 6 bases in the middle. CDR3 bases: TGTGCCAGCAGCTTACCAGGGGGAAACACCATATATTTT. This sequence encodes CASSLPGGNTIYF.

This clonotype was seen many times. The chain recombines TRBV6-2 or TRBV6-3 with TRBJ1-5, with a tentative D call TRBD1 (5 bases). Between the trimmed V and J ends, which lost 0 bases and 2 bases, there was a span of 11 bases. Germline CDR1 is MNHEY and CDR2 is SVGEGT. The CDR3 loop spans 16 amino acids. The CDR3 sequence: CASSYSIQGGNQPQHF. The DNA for the CDR3 is TGTGCCAGCAGTTACTCGATTCAGGGTGGCAATCAGCCCCAGCATTTT.

This clonotype was observed many times. J is TRBJ2-3 and V is TRBV5-6, with D tentatively TRBD1 or TRBD2 (6 bases each). Germline V CDR1 and CDR2: SGHDT, YYEEEE. This CDR3 has 15 residues. V was trimmed by 1 base and J by 3 bases, leaving 12 bases between them. The CDR3 spells CASSLTGRRTDTQYF. In DNA, the CDR3 is TGTGCCAGCAGCTTGACAGGGAGGAGGACAGATACGCAGTATTTT. Supplemented by reference TRBV5-6 and TRBJ2-3, the full variable domain reads DAGVTQSPTHLIKTRGQQVTLRCSPKSGHDTVSWYQQALGQGPQFIFQYYEEEERQRGNFPDRFSGHQFPNYSSELNVNALLLGDSALYLCASSLTGRRTDTQYFGPGTRLTVL.

This chain uses TRBV20-1 with TRBJ2-3; TRBD2 might be the D (7 bases). From germline, CDR1 is DFQATT and CDR2 SNEGSKA (reference sequence). The CDR3 is made up of 14 amino acids. The germline V and J ends were trimmed by 4 bases and 0 bases, with 11 bases remaining between them. CDR3 nucleotides: TGCAGTGCTACCCGGGGGGCGAGCACAGATACGCAGTATTTT. Its protein product is CSATRGASTDTQYF.

The table lists this clonotype with many counts. The rearrangement uses TRBV30 and TRBJ1-3; D is uncertain. V lost 3 bases and J lost 0, with 9 bases in between. From germline, CDR1 is GTSNPN and CDR2 SVGIG (reference sequence). The CDR3 runs to 14 residues. The CDR3 spells CAWRFIDSGNTIYF. The DNA of the CDR3 is TGTGCCTGGAGGTTCATAGACTCTGGAAACACCATATATTTT.

In its sample, this clonotype was seen a few times. V gene TRBV28 combines with J gene TRBJ1-4; 11 positions match TRBD1. Germline assignment: CDR1 MDHEN and CDR2 SYDVKM. The CDR3 has 14 amino acids. Trimming at V came to 7 bases and at J to 7 bases, leaving 5 bases not matched to a gene. As DNA, the CDR3 is TGTGCCAGCACCGCCGGGACAGGGGGTGAAAAACTGTTTTTT. Amino acid sequence: CASTAGTGGEKLFF.

The rearrangement uses TRBV29-1 and TRBJ1-1; D gene unclear. The germline V gene encodes CDR1 SQVTM and CDR2 ANQGSEA. The V gene lost 5 bases and the J gene lost 3 bases, with 7 bases spanning the gap. The CDR3 sequence is 11 residues long. The CDR3 sequence: CSVNWDTEAFF. Written as DNA, the CDR3 is TGCAGCGTTAATTGGGACACTGAAGCTTTCTTT.

This clonotype has just a few counts. J is TRBJ2-4 and V is TRBV7-6; 7 bases map to TRBD1. V lost 5 bases, J lost 5 bases, and 6 bases stayed unmatched. The CDR3 is 14 amino acids. CDR1 and CDR2 (germline): SGHVS, FNYEAQ. This CDR3 is CASSPGTDQNIQYF. CDR3 coding DNA: TGTGCCAGCAGCCCTGGGACAGATCAAAACATTCAGTACTTC.